The clone carrying this T cell receptor (beta chain) was observed a few times. Distinct nucleotide sequences in the sample also encode this CDR3. This CDR3 has 13 amino acids. Germline CDR1 MDHEN, CDR2 SYDVKM. Deletions cut 2 bases from V and 2 bases from J, with 6 bases between. Here immunoSEQ multiplex PCR was the method, and the copy in TCRdb shows in-frame clones only, minus some. Among about 1.1 million clones listed, more than 75% were seen once. This sample is drawn from a study of shared clonotypes between healthy human individuals. Sequencing used memory CD4+ T cells from PBMCs. Sample subset: CD45RA-negative fraction. The receptor was isolated from a man younger than 35 in good health. Some clones in this sample may be carry-over from other donors' samples. The chain is built from TRBV28 and TRBJ2-5; D gene unclear. This chain's CDR3 is CASSLRLQETQYF. The CDR3 nucleotides read TGTGCCAGCAGTTTAAGATTACAAGAGACCCAGTACTTC.